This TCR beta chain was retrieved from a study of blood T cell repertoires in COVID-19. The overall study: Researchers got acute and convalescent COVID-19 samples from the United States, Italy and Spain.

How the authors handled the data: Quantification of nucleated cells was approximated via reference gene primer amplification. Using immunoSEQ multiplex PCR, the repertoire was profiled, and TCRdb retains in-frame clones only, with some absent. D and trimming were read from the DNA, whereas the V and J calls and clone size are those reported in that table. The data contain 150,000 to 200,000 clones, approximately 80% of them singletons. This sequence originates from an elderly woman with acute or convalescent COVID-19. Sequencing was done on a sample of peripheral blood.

The CDR3 region is CATRSSLAGGVTGELFF. DNA for the CDR3: TGCGCCACCCGCTCCAGCCTAGCGGGAGGCGTCACCGGGGAGCTGTTTTTT. The V and J genes are TRBV10-1 and TRBJ2-2, with 11 bases lining up with TRBD2. Germline trimming cut 10 bases from V and 4 bases from J; bases unmatched to any gene: 14. Germline V CDR1 and CDR2: WNHNN, SYGVQD (reference sequence). This CDR3 spans 17 amino acids.